The subject of this entry is one TCR beta chain. The antigen remains unidentified. Naive CD8+ T cells were CD45RO-CCR7+CD27+CD95-. The libraries of TRB cDNA were constructed through 5' RACE using UMI labels. From the 5' RACE reads, TCRdb lists one entry per CDR3 protein and no DNA. This sample's table has 85,000 to 130,000 distinct CDR3 sequences. This entry is derived from a study of CXCR3-negative and CXCR3-positive naive CD8 T cells. Study-wide points: More hydrophobic TRB CDR3s occurred in CXCR3-positive than in CXCR3-negative naive cells. Memory CD8+ cells showed much lower diversity, while both naive subsets displayed comparably high diversity.

The CDR3 totals 14 residues. Germline V gene sequence: CDR1 SGHDN, CDR2 FVKESK. The sample was naive CXCR3+ CD8+ T cells from blood. Subset here: CD45RO-CCR7+CD27+CD95- naive CD8+ T cells expressing CXCR3 (TNR3+). V is TRBV14 and J is TRBJ2-6; with no DNA, the TCRdb D assignment of TRBD1 cannot be verified. This TCR was sampled from a human donor in good health. Some clones in this sample may be carry-over from other donors' samples. CDR3 loop: CASSPRYGANVLTF.